The T cell receptor (beta chain) under discussion was sequenced for a study of T cell repertoires in cytomegalovirus infection. Study background: Both CMV infection and a matching HLA type were indicated by public TCR beta signatures. Points from the study as a whole: Carriers of CMV and the relevant HLA type were discriminated by public TCR beta frequency. HLA-C-restricted CMV-specific TCR beta clonotypes were dominant in the ex vivo response.

The germline gives CDR1 SGDLS, CDR2 YYNGEE. The CDR3 has 16 residues. With 8 bases clipped from V and 1 base from J, the junction kept 7 bases outside the gene matches. In the case of this clonotype: Its target is unknown.

MiXCR was run by TCRdb on the reads, yielding one entry per CDR3 protein. Here the sample spans about 230,000 distinct CDR3 sequences, about 23% being singletons. Material: CD8+ T cells from PBMCs. This receptor was obtained from a human donor in good health (CMV status not recorded). Some clones in this sample may be carry-over from other donors' samples. The genes are TRBV9 and TRBJ2-6; the match to TRBD1 covers 9 bases. The CDR3 here is CASRDRALSGANVLTF. CDR3 coding DNA: TGTGCCAGTCGGGACAGGGCTTTATCTGGGGCCAACGTCCTGACTTTC.